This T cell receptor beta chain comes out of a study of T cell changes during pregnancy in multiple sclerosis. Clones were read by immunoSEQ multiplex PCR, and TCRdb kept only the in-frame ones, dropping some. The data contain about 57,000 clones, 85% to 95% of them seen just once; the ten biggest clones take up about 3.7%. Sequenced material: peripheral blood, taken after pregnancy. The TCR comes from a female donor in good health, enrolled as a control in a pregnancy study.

CDR3 sequence: CASSQSFGGGTEAFF. The CDR3, as DNA: TGCGCCAGCAGCCAATCCTTCGGTGGAGGCACTGAAGCTTTCTTT. V and J are TRBV4-3 and TRBJ1-1; D uncertain. The CDR3 runs 15 residues. The germline CDR1 and CDR2 sequences are LGHNA and YSLEER. Trimming took 2 bases from V and 4 from J, leaving 14 bases between them.